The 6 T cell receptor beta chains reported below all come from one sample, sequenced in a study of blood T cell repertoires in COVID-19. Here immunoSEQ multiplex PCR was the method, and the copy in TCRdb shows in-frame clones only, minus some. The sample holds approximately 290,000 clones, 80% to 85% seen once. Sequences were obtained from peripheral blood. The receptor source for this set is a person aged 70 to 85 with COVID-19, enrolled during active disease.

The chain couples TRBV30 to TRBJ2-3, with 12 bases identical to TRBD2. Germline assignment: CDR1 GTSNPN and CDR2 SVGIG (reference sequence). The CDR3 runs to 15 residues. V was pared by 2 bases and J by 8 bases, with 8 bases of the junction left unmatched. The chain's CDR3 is CAWSRTSGARGTQYF. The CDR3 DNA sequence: TGTGCCTGGAGTCGGACTAGCGGGGCCCGAGGTACGCAGTATTTT.

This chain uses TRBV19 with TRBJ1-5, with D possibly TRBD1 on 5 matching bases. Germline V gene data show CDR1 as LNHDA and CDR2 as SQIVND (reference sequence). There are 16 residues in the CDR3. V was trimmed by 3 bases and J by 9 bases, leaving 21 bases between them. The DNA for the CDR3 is TGTGCCAGTAGTATGGAGGGGCGAAACTTCGACTGGCCCCAGCATTTT. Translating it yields CASSMEGRNFDWPQHF.

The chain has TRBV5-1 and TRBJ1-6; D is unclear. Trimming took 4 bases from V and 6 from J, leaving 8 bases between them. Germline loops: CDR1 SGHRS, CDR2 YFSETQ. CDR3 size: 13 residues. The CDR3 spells CASSPRLNSPLHF. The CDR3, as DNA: TGCGCCAGCAGCCCAAGACTTAATTCACCCCTCCACTTT.

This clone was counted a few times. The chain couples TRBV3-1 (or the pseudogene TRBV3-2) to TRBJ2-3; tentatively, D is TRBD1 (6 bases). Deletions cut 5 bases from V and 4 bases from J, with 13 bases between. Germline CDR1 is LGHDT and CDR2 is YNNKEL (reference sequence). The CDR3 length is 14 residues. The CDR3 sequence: CASSVGGIADTQYF. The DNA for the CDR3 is TGTGCCAGCAGCGTAGGGGGTATCGCAGATACGCAGTATTTT.

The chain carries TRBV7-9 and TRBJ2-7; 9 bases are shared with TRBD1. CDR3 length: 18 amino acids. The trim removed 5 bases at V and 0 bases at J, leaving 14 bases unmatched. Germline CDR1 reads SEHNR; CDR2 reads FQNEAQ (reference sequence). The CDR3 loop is CASSRTPGQGSFSYEQYF. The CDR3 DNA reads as TGTGCCAGCAGCCGCACACCGGGACAGGGAAGCTTCTCCTACGAGCAGTACTTC.

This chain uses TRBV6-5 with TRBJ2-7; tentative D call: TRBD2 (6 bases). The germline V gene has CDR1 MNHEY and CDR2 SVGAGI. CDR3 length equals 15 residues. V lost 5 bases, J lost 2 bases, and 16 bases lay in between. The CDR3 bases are TGTGCCAGCAGTATCAACTCCGGGAGCACCTACGAGCAGTACTTC. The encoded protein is CASSINSGSTYEQYF.